The clone carrying this T cell receptor beta chain was observed at least ten times. What it binds is unknown. TCRdb re-derived calls from the RT-PCR reads in MiXCR, one entry per CDR3 protein. Of approximately 530,000 distinct CDR3 sequences in the sample, approximately 6.9% were seen once. The V and J ends lost 4 bases and 2 bases, in that order; junction bases with no gene match: 1. The CDR3 contains 14 residues. Germline loops: CDR1 SGHTA, CDR2 FQGNSA. These data originate in a study of response to subunit inactivated influenza vaccine. General study findings and limits: Authors suggested few new T cells are recruited by each seasonal influenza vaccination.

The chain carries TRBV7-2 and TRBJ2-7; 11 nucleotides align to TRBD2. The clonotype originates from a man between 50 and 75 years old who received an inactivated influenza vaccine. The specimen comprised PBMCs from blood, sampled about 23 months after vaccination. Here the CDR3 DNA reads TGTGCCAGCAGCTGGGGACTAGCGGCCTACGAGCAGTACTTC. Its translation: CASSWGLAAYEQYF.